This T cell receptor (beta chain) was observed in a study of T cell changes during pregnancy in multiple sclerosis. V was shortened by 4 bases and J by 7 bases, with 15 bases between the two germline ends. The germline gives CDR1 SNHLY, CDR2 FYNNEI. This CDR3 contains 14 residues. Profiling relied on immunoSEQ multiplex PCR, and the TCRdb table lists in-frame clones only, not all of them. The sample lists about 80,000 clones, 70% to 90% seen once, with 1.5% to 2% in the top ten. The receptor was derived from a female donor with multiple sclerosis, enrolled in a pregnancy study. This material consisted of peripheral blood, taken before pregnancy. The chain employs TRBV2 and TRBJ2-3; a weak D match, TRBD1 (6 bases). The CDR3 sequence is CASSGTGSSHTQYF. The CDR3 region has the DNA TGTGCCAGCAGTGGCACAGGGAGCTCACATACGCAGTATTTT.